The clone carrying this TCR beta chain has at least ten counts. What was amplified from RNA transcripts were TCR beta CDR3 regions. The HTBI primer set was used in a first-round RT-PCR of the TCR CDR3. TCRdb passed the multiplex PCR reads through MiXCR, listing each CDR3 protein once. The sample records roughly 350,000 distinct CDR3 sequences, 13% to 15% being singletons. This sample was included in a study of T cells in Graves' hyperthyroidism and ophthalmopathy. Sequencing was performed on blood. The TCR sequence derives from a woman aged 25 to 39 with Graves' ophthalmopathy.

DNA for the CDR3: TGTGCCAGCAGCCGGGCCGGGGGGACTCATGAGCAGTTCTTC. Translating it yields CASSRAGGTHEQFF. This rearrangement joins TRBV3-1 to TRBJ2-1; 7 bases match TRBD2. The V gene's germline CDR1 is LGHDT and CDR2 YNNKEL (reference sequence). This CDR3 region has 14 residues. The V segment lost 4 bases and the J segment 8 bases; nucleotides outside the gene matches: 8.